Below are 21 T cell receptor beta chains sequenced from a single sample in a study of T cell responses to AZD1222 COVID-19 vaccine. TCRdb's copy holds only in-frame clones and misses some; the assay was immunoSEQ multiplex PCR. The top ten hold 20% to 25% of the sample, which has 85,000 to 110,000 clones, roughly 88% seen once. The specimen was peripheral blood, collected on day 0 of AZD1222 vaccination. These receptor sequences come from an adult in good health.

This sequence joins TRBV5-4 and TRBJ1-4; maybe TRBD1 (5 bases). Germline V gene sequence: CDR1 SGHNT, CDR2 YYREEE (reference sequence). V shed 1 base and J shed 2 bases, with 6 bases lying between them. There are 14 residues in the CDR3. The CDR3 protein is CASSLRQTNEKLFF. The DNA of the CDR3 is TGTGCCAGCAGCTTGCGACAGACTAATGAAAAACTGTTTTTT.

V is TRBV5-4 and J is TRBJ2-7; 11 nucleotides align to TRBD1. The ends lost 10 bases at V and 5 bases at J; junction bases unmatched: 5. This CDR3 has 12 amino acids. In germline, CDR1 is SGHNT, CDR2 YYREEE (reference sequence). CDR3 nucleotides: TGTGCCGCTGGGACAGGGGGGAACGAGCAGTACTTC. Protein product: CAAGTGGNEQYF.

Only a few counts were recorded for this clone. CDR3 amino acids: CASSSWGNTIYF. The CDR3 region has the DNA TGCGCCAGCAGCTCGTGGGGAAACACCATATATTTT. The chain carries TRBV4-3 and TRBJ1-3; D uncertain. The CDR3 runs to 12 residues. Deletions cut 5 bases from V and 4 bases from J, with 6 bases between. Germline V lookup: CDR1 LGHNA, CDR2 YSLEER.

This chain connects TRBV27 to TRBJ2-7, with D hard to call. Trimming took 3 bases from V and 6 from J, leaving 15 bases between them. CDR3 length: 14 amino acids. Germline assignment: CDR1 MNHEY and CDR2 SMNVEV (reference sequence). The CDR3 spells CASSLSQVLSEQYF. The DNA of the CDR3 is TGTGCCAGCAGTTTGAGTCAGGTTCTCTCCGAGCAGTACTTC.

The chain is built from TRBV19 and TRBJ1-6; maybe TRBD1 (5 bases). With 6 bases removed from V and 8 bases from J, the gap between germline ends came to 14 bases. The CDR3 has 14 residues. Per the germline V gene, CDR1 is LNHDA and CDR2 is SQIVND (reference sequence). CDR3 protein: CASRDRGEDSPLHF. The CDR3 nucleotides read TGTGCCAGTAGAGACCGGGGGGAGGATTCACCCCTCCACTTT.

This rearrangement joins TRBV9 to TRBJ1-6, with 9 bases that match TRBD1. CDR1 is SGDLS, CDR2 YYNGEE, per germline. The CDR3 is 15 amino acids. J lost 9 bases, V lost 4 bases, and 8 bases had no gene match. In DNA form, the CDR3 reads TGTGCCAGCAGCCTAGGGGACAGGGTCGGTTCACCCCTCCACTTT. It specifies CASSLGDRVGSPLHF.

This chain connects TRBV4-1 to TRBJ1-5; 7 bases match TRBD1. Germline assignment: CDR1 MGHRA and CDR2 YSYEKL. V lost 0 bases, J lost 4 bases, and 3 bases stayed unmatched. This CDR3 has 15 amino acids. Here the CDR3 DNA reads TGCGCCAGCAGCCAAGAAACAGGGGTGAATCAGCCCCAGCATTTT. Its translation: CASSQETGVNQPQHF.

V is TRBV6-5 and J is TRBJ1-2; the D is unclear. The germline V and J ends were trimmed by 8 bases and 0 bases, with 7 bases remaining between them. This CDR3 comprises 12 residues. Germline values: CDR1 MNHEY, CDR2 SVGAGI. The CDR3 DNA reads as TGTGCCAGCTTAAGATCTAACTATGGCTACACCTTC. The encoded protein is CASLRSNYGYTF.

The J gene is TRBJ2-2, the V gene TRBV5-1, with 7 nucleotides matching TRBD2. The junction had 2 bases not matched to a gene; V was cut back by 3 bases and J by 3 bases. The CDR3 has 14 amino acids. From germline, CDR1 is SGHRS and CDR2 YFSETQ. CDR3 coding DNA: TGCGCCAGCAGCTCGGCGGGGGACACCGGGGAGCTGTTTTTT. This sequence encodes CASSSAGDTGELFF.

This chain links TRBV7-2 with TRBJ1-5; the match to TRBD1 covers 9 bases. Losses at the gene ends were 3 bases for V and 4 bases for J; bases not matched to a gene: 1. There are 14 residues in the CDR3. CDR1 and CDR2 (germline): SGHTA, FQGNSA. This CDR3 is CASSFDRGNQPQHF. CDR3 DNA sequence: TGTGCCAGCAGCTTCGACAGGGGGAATCAGCCCCAGCATTTT.

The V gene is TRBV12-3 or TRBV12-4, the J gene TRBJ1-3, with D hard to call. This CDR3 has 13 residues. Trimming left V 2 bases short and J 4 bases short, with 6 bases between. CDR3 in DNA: TGTGCCAGCAGTTTATTCGGGGGAAACACCATATATTTT. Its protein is CASSLFGGNTIYF.

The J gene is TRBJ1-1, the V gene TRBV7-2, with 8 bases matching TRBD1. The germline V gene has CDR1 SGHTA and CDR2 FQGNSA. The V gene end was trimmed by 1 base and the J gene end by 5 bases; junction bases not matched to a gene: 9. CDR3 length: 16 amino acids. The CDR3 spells CASSLGGRTGKTEAFF. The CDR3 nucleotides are TGTGCCAGCAGCTTAGGCGGAAGGACAGGGAAGACTGAAGCTTTCTTT.

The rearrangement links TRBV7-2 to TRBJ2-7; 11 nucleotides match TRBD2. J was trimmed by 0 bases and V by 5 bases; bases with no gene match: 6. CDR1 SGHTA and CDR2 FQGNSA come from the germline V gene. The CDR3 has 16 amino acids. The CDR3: CASSIGLAGLSYEQYF. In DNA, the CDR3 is TGTGCCAGCAGCATTGGACTAGCGGGTCTCTCCTACGAGCAGTACTTC.

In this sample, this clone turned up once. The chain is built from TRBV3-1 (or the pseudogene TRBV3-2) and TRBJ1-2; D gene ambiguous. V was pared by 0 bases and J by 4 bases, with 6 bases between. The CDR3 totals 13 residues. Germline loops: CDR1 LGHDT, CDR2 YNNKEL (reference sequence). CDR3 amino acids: CASSQETVYGYTF. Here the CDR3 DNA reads TGTGCCAGCAGCCAAGAGACGGTCTATGGCTACACCTTC.

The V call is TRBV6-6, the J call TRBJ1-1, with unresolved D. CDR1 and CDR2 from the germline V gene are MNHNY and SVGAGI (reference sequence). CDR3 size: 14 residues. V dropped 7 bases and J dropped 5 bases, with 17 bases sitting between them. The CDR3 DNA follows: TGTGCCAGCACCCTCGACACGGGAGGGACTGAAGCTTTCTTT. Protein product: CASTLDTGGTEAFF.

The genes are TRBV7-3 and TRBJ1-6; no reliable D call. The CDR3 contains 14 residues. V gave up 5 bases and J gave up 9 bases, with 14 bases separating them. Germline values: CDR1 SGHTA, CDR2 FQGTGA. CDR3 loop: CASSTGLEGSPLHF. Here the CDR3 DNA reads TGTGCCAGCAGCACGGGCCTTGAAGGTTCACCCCTCCACTTT.

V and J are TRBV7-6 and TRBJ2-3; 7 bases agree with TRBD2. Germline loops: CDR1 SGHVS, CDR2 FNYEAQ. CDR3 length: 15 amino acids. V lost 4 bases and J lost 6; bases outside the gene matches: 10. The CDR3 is CASSSSRRGGDTQYF. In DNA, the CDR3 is TGTGCCAGCAGCTCCTCGAGGCGGGGAGGGGATACGCAGTATTTT.

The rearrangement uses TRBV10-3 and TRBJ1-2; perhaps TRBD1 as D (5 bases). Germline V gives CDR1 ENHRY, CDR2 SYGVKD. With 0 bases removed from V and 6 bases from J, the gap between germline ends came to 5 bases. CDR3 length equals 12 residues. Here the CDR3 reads CAISESGDGYTF. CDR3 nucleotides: TGTGCCATCAGTGAGTCGGGGGATGGCTACACCTTC.

The CDR3 sequence is CASSFGQGGYNEQFF. CDR3 DNA sequence: TGTGCCAGCAGCTTCGGACAGGGGGGCTACAATGAGCAGTTCTTC. V is TRBV7-6 and J is TRBJ2-1; 10 nucleotides match TRBD1. The trim removed 3 bases at V and 3 bases at J, leaving 2 bases unmatched. CDR3 size: 15 residues. The V gene's germline CDR1 is SGHVS and CDR2 FNYEAQ.

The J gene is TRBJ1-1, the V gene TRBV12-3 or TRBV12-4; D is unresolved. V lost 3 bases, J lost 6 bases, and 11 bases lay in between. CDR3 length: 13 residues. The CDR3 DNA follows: TGTGCCAGCAGTTTCAGTCAGGAAGCTGAAGCTTTCTTT. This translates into CASSFSQEAEAFF.

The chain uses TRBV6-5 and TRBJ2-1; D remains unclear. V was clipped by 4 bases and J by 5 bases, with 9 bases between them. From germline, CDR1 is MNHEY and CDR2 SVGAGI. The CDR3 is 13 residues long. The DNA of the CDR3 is TGTGCCAGCAGTTTAAACAAGCACAATGAGCAGTTCTTC. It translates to CASSLNKHNEQFF.